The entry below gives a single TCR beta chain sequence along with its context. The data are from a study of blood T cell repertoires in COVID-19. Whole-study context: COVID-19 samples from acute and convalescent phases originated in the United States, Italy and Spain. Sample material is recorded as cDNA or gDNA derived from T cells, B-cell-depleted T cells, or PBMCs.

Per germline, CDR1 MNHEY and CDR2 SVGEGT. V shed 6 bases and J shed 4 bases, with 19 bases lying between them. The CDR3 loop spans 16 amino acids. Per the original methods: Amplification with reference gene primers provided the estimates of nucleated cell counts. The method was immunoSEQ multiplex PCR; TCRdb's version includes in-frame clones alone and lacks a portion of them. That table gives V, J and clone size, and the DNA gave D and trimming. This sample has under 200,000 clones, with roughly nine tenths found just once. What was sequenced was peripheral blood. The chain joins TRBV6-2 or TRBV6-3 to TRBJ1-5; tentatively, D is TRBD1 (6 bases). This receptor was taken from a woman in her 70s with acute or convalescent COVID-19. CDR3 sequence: CASSPLPGTNNQPQHF. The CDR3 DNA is TGTGCCAGCAGCCCTCTGCCCGGGACAAATAATCAGCCCCAGCATTTT.